Following are 32 T cell receptor beta chains from one sample sequenced in a study of blood T cell repertoires in COVID-19 (TCRdb year 2020). Receptors were amplified or captured by the immunoSEQ multiplex PCR assay. TCRdb limited this immuneACCESS table to in-frame rearrangements with V and J called. A share of clones is missing; checked studies link under half to unresolved V genes, and the rest is unexplained. Present in this sample are about 210,000 clones, roughly 86% of which were seen just once. The ten largest clonotypes hold approximately 8% of the sample. Material: peripheral blood. These TCRs come from a woman aged 45-65 years with active or convalescent COVID-19.

This chain links TRBV6-1 with TRBJ1-2; 10 bases align to TRBD1. CDR3 size: 15 residues. Trimming took 5 bases from V and 7 from J; bases not matched to a gene: 10. Germline CDR1 reads MNHNS; CDR2 reads SASEGT. The CDR3 DNA is TGTGCCAGCAGTCCCCGGACAGGGGGGGTCGGTGGCTACACCTTC. Protein: CASSPRTGGVGGYTF.

CDR3 protein: CASSLTTGTRAFF. The CDR3 DNA reads as TGTGCCAGCAGCTTAACGACGGGTACTCGGGCTTTCTTT. The chain is built from TRBV11-2 and TRBJ1-1; no firm D call. Trimming pared 2 bases from V and 11 bases from J, leaving 15 bases between. The germline V gene has CDR1 SGHAT and CDR2 FQNNGV. The CDR3 loop spans 13 amino acids. The full variable domain, in which reference TRBV11-2 and TRBJ1-1 provide the parts outside the CDR3, is EAGVAQSPRYKIIEKRQSVAFWCNPISGHATLYWYQQILGQGPKLLIQFQNNGVVDDSQLPKDRFSAERLKGVDSTLKIQPAKLEDSAVYLCASSLTTGTRAFFGQGTRLTVV.

This chain links TRBV6-1 with TRBJ1-1, with D perhaps matching TRBD1 (5 bases). Trimming cost V 3 bases and J 1 base, with 12 bases left between them. Per the germline V gene, CDR1 is MNHNS and CDR2 is SASEGT. The CDR3 contains 15 residues. The CDR3 nucleotides read TGTGCCAGCAGTGAGGGGACTATGAGGAACACTGAAGCTTTCTTT. It is translated as CASSEGTMRNTEAFF.

This chain connects TRBV7-9 to TRBJ1-5; perhaps TRBD1 as D (6 bases). V lost 5 bases to trimming and J lost 7 bases, with 12 bases between them. This CDR3 contains 13 residues. Germline V gene sequence: CDR1 SEHNR, CDR2 FQNEAQ (reference sequence). The CDR3 DNA is TGTGCCAGCAGCCCGGCGGGGGGCCAGCCCCAGCATTTT. Encoded protein: CASSPAGGQPQHF.

The chain joins TRBV6-5 to TRBJ1-2; tentatively, D is TRBD1 (5 bases). V lost 4 bases, J lost 5 bases, and 8 bases lay in between. Germline CDR1 is MNHEY and CDR2 is SVGAGI. CDR3 size: 12 residues. The chain's CDR3 is CASSSTGYGYTF. The DNA for the CDR3 is TGTGCCAGCAGTTCAACAGGATATGGCTACACCTTC.

V gene TRBV4-2 combines with J gene TRBJ2-1, with 14 bases identical to TRBD2. Germline CDR1 LGHNA, CDR2 YNFKEQ. The CDR3 is 15 amino acids. With V trimmed by 3 bases and J by 7 bases, 2 bases remained unmatched. In DNA, the CDR3 is TGTGCCAGCAGCCAGGGACTAGCGGGAGTAAATGAGCAGTTCTTC. Its protein product is CASSQGLAGVNEQFF.

V is TRBV11-3 and J is TRBJ2-7; 13 bases are shared with TRBD2. After removal of 1 base from V and 3 bases from J, the junction contained 3 bases not matched to a gene. This CDR3 comprises 16 residues. Germline V gene lookup returns CDR1 SGHNT and CDR2 YENEEA. Here the CDR3 reads CASSLGRLAGGYEQYF. In nucleotides, the CDR3 is TGTGCCAGCAGCTTAGGCCGACTAGCGGGAGGCTACGAGCAGTACTTC.

The V gene is TRBV4-1, the J gene TRBJ2-2; D is undetermined. CDR1 and CDR2 (germline): MGHRA, YSYEKL. This CDR3 is built from 14 residues. V lost 0 bases and J 6 bases, leaving 8 bases between the germline ends. The CDR3 nucleotides read TGCGCCAGCAGCCAAGAGAAGGAGTCCGGGGAGCTGTTTTTT. Amino acids: CASSQEKESGELFF.

This clone appeared once. The chain combines TRBV28 with TRBJ1-2; tentatively, D is TRBD1 (5 bases). In germline, CDR1 is MDHEN, CDR2 SYDVKM. This CDR3 spans 15 amino acids. V lost 3 bases and J 8 bases, leaving 19 bases between the germline ends. CDR3 region: CASSFTGVGSRGYTF. The CDR3 DNA sequence: TGTGCCAGCAGTTTTACAGGCGTTGGCTCGAGAGGCTACACCTTC.

The rearrangement links TRBV7-6 to TRBJ2-7, with 10 bases matching TRBD1. CDR3 size: 15 residues. From germline, CDR1 is SGHVS and CDR2 FNYEAQ. Trimming took 4 bases from V and 5 from J; bases not matched to a gene: 8. The DNA of the CDR3 is TGTGCCAGCAGCTCAGCCGGGACAGGGGCCGACGAGCAGTACTTC. Amino acids: CASSSAGTGADEQYF.

The chain is built from TRBV5-1 and TRBJ1-6, with TRBD1 matching 12 bases. CDR3 length: 17 amino acids. CDR1 is SGHRS, CDR2 YFSETQ, per germline. After removal of 3 bases from V and 6 bases from J, the junction contained 7 bases not matched to a gene. The CDR3: CASSYGTGGQGNSPLHF. In DNA, the CDR3 is TGCGCCAGCAGCTACGGGACAGGGGGCCAGGGTAATTCACCCCTCCACTTT.

This chain joins TRBV12-5 and TRBJ2-7; TRBD1 matches at 9 bases. Trimming removed 0 bases from V and 5 bases from J; junction bases left unmatched: 20. This CDR3 is built from 20 residues. CDR1 is LGHNT and CDR2 is FRNRAP in the germline V gene. The CDR3 DNA reads TGTGCTAGTGGTTTGGTTAAAACCGGGACAGGGAGGCTCAACCGCGACGAGCAGTACGTC. Translation: CASGLVKTGTGRLNRDEQYV.

The rearrangement uses TRBV11-2 and TRBJ1-6, with 7 bases identical to TRBD1. This CDR3 spans 14 amino acids. Germline-derived CDR1 and CDR2 are SGHAT and FQNNGV. J lost 6 bases, V lost 4 bases, and 3 bases had no gene match. CDR3 amino acids: CASSSTGPNSPLHF. For the CDR3, the DNA is TGTGCCAGCAGCTCGACAGGGCCTAATTCACCCCTCCACTTT.

The CDR3 sequence is CASSYYIQGAVSGNTIYF. Here the CDR3 DNA reads TGCGCCAGCAGCTATTATATACAGGGGGCAGTTTCTGGAAACACCATATATTTT. The chain uses TRBV5-1 and TRBJ1-3; 9 positions agree with TRBD1. V lost 3 bases, J lost 1 base, and 11 bases stayed unmatched. The length of the CDR3 is 18 residues. CDR1 is SGHRS, CDR2 YFSETQ, per germline.

The rearrangement joins TRBV10-2 to TRBJ1-5; possible D gene TRBD1, 6 bases. Looked up from germline, CDR1 is WSHSY and CDR2 is SAAADI. This CDR3 region has 15 residues. V shed 7 bases and J shed 5 bases, with 18 bases lying between them. CDR3: CASTPRGGRDQPQHF. The CDR3 DNA reads as TGCGCCAGCACCCCGAGGGGGGGGCGGGATCAGCCCCAGCATTTT.

This chain uses TRBV27 with TRBJ2-7; TRBD2 matches at 8 bases. The CDR3 runs to 19 residues. Germline V CDR1 and CDR2: MNHEY, SMNVEV (reference sequence). Losses at the gene ends were 3 bases for V and 0 bases for J; bases not matched to a gene: 16. DNA of the CDR3: TGTGCCAGCAGTTTCAGTCTAGCGGGTCACCCCTTTAGCTCCTACGAGCAGTACTTC. Protein product: CASSFSLAGHPFSSYEQYF.

The chain recombines TRBV7-6 with TRBJ1-1, with D unclear. The V gene's germline CDR1 is SGHVS and CDR2 FNYEAQ. The V end lost 1 base, the J end lost 6 bases, and 15 bases lay between the germline ends. This CDR3 has 15 amino acids. The CDR3: CASSLVYENSPEAFF. CDR3 coding DNA: TGTGCCAGCAGCTTAGTTTACGAGAATTCCCCTGAAGCTTTCTTT.

The chain couples TRBV6-6 to TRBJ1-1, with a tentative D call TRBD1 (5 bases). V was trimmed by 2 bases and J by 7 bases, leaving 8 bases between them. The CDR3 loop spans 12 amino acids. Germline CDR1 MNHNY, CDR2 SVGAGI (reference sequence). CDR3 protein: CASSYGGVEAFF. Written as DNA, the CDR3 is TGTGCCAGCAGTTACGGAGGGGTTGAAGCTTTCTTT.

The chain combines TRBV28 with TRBJ2-7, with a possible D match to TRBD1 (6 bases). V lost 4 bases to trimming and J lost 3 bases, with 19 bases between them. The CDR3 extends over 16 amino acids. Germline values: CDR1 MDHEN, CDR2 SYDVKM. CDR3 in DNA: TGTGCCAGCAGTTCATACGCTACAGGGAGAATCTACGAGCAGTACTTC. Its protein product is CASSSYATGRIYEQYF.

The V and J genes are TRBV7-9 and TRBJ2-3; 7 positions match TRBD1. J was trimmed by 4 bases and V by 5 bases; bases with no gene match: 9. This CDR3 is built from 15 residues. Germline V gene sequence: CDR1 SEHNR, CDR2 FQNEAQ (reference sequence). The CDR3 bases are TGTGCCAGCAGCACCCGACAGGGTGGCTCAGATACGCAGTATTTT. This codes for CASSTRQGGSDTQYF.

This clone was seen repeatedly, ten times or more. V gene TRBV28 combines with J gene TRBJ1-2, with TRBD1 as a possible D gene (5 bases). The germline V gene has CDR1 MDHEN and CDR2 SYDVKM. V shed 5 bases and J shed 3 bases, with 13 bases lying between them. The CDR3 is made up of 14 amino acids. CDR3 region: CASSGSGWYYGYTF. Written as DNA, the CDR3 is TGTGCCAGCAGTGGGTCAGGGTGGTACTATGGCTACACCTTC.

This clone was recorded once. The chain has TRBV18 and TRBJ2-3, with 12 bases identical to TRBD2. J was trimmed by 6 bases and V by 4 bases; bases with no gene match: 11. Germline lookup yields CDR1 KGHSH and CDR2 LQKENI. This CDR3 is 17 amino acids long. CDR3 amino acids: CASSRSTSGGSTDTQYF. CDR3 in DNA: TGTGCCAGCTCACGCTCGACTAGCGGGGGAAGTACGGATACGCAGTATTTT.

This chain uses TRBV5-4 with TRBJ2-7, with D possibly TRBD2 on 6 matching bases. V was cut by 4 bases and J by 7 bases, with 18 bases left in between. This CDR3 has 14 amino acids. The germline V gene has CDR1 SGHNT and CDR2 YYREEE (reference sequence). CDR3 coding DNA: TGTGCCAGCAGCCGACCCAGCGGGTCAGGGGAGCAGTACTTC. This codes for CASSRPSGSGEQYF.

This sequence joins TRBV11-2 and TRBJ2-7, with D possibly TRBD1 on 5 matching bases. From germline, CDR1 is SGHAT and CDR2 FQNNGV. The CDR3 spans 12 residues. Trimming took 2 bases from V and 3 from J, leaving 5 bases between them. CDR3 region: CASSLQGYEQYF. Written as DNA, the CDR3 is TGTGCCAGCAGCTTACAGGGCTACGAGCAGTACTTC.

This chain uses TRBV27 with TRBJ2-7; weak D call: TRBD1 (6 bases). The length of the CDR3 is 14 residues. Germline CDR1 MNHEY, CDR2 SMNVEV (reference sequence). V was shortened by 2 bases and J by 0 bases, with 8 bases between the two germline ends. The CDR3 sequence is CASSLRDTSYEQYF. The CDR3 DNA reads TGTGCCAGCAGTTTAAGGGACACCTCCTACGAGCAGTACTTC.

This chain joins TRBV5-1 and TRBJ1-3; 7 bases match TRBD1. This CDR3 comprises 17 residues. Germline V CDR1 and CDR2: SGHRS, YFSETQ. V lost 0 bases, J lost 0 bases, and 6 bases stayed unmatched. The CDR3 loop is CASSLEGGQNSGNTIYF. CDR3 bases: TGCGCCAGCAGCTTGGAGGGGGGACAGAACTCTGGAAACACCATATATTTT.

This chain links TRBV19 with TRBJ1-4, with a tentative D call TRBD1 (6 bases). Trimming cost V 3 bases and J 4 bases, with 15 bases left between them. The CDR3 totals 16 residues. Germline assignment: CDR1 LNHDA and CDR2 SQIVND (reference sequence). The CDR3 DNA follows: TGTGCCAGTAGTATGGACGGGACATTCAATAATGAAAAACTGTTTTTT. It encodes CASSMDGTFNNEKLFF.

The chain recombines TRBV14 with TRBJ2-1; TRBD2 matches 10 bases. Germline CDR1 reads SGHDN; CDR2 reads FVKESK. This CDR3 spans 15 amino acids. V shed 4 bases and J 3 bases; nucleotides not matched to a gene: 3. The CDR3 DNA follows: TGTGCCAGCAGCCCCCTAGCGGGGGTCTACAATGAGCAGTTCTTC. Its translation is CASSPLAGVYNEQFF.

This clone was observed once. The chain carries TRBV19 and TRBJ2-7; 8 nucleotides align to TRBD1. CDR1 is LNHDA and CDR2 is SQIVND in the germline V gene (reference sequence). The CDR3 sequence is 13 residues long. With 6 bases clipped from V and 3 bases from J, the junction kept 4 bases outside the gene matches. CDR3 protein: CASSQGASYEQYV. CDR3 coding DNA: TGTGCCAGTAGCCAGGGGGCTAGCTACGAGCAGTACGTC.

The chain carries TRBV6-1 and TRBJ2-7, with unresolved D. In germline, CDR1 is MNHNS, CDR2 SASEGT. V lost 1 base and J 2 bases, leaving 6 bases between the germline ends. The CDR3 sequence is 13 residues long. Here the CDR3 DNA reads TGTGCCAGCAGTGAAGGCGGCACCTACGAGCAGTACGTC. This gives the protein CASSEGGTYEQYV.

This sequence joins TRBV5-1 and TRBJ2-7; 9 bases line up with TRBD2. The CDR3 spans 16 residues. Germline lookup yields CDR1 SGHRS and CDR2 YFSETQ. J lost 6 bases, V lost 4 bases, and 14 bases had no gene match. The CDR3 spells CASSGTPGLAVSEQYF. The CDR3 DNA is TGCGCCAGCAGCGGAACCCCGGGACTAGCCGTTAGCGAGCAGTACTTC.

The gene calls are TRBV2 and TRBJ2-1; the D gene is possibly TRBD1 (5 bases). CDR3 length: 14 amino acids. The V end was cut by 7 bases, the J end by 0 bases, with 10 bases between. Germline V gene sequence: CDR1 SNHLY, CDR2 FYNNEI. CDR3 residues: CASNHRSSYNEQFF. Here the CDR3 DNA reads TGTGCCAGCAACCACAGGAGCTCCTACAATGAGCAGTTCTTC.